This T cell receptor (beta chain) emerged from a study of T cells after yellow fever vaccination. In the study overall: With SMART-Seq v4 Ultra Low Input, the fractions containing low cell numbers were prepared.

The CDR3 covers 14 residues. The germline CDR1 and CDR2 sequences are SGHVS and FNYEAQ. Trimming left V 1 base short and J 1 base short, with 7 bases between. This clonotype was seen a few times. TCRdb reanalysed the 5' RACE reads using MiXCR and keeps one entry per CDR3 protein. The data show roughly 330,000 distinct CDR3 sequences, about 4% seen once. Sequencing was performed on PBMCs, taken 5 days after the yellow fever booster vaccination. The chain employs TRBV7-6 and TRBJ1-1, with unresolved D. This clonotype was sampled from a man between 18 and 35 years old who received the YFV17D yellow fever vaccine. This CDR3 reads CASSLGVRNTEAFF. Written as DNA, the CDR3 is TGTGCCAGCAGCTTAGGAGTAAGGAACACTGAAGCTTTCTTT. The full variable domain, with the rest looked up from reference TRBV7-6 and TRBJ1-1, is GAGVSQSPRYKVTKRGQDVALRCDPISGHVSLYWYRQALGQGPEFLTYFNYEAQQDKSGLPNDRFSAERPEGSISTLTIQRTEQRDSAMYRCASSLGVRNTEAFFGQGTRLTVV.